Presented here are 13 T cell receptor beta chains from one specimen sequenced in a study of early T cells in non-severe SARS-CoV-2 infection. MiXCR was run by TCRdb on the 5' RACE reads, yielding one entry per CDR3 protein. Of around 37,000 distinct CDR3 sequences listed, 9.9% were seen once; the top ten hold approximately 12%. Material: whole blood. The receptors come from an adult who was a healthcare worker with PCR-confirmed SARS-CoV-2 infection or an uninfected control (not recorded which).

The chain links TRBV5-1 to TRBJ2-1; 9 bases map to TRBD1. The germline CDR1 and CDR2 sequences are SGHRS and YFSETQ. V was pared by 2 bases and J by 5 bases, with 14 bases of the junction left unmatched. The CDR3 is made up of 18 amino acids. CDR3 sequence reads: CASSLRRPGQGWNNEQFF. CDR3 nucleotide sequence: TGCGCCAGCAGCTTAAGGCGGCCGGGACAGGGTTGGAACAATGAGCAGTTCTTC.

This clonotype was recorded many times. This rearrangement joins TRBV12-3 or TRBV12-4 to TRBJ2-1, with a possible D match to TRBD2 (7 bases). CDR3 size: 15 residues. The V end was cut by 6 bases, the J end by 10 bases, with 22 bases between. CDR3 amino acids: CASSLSPGGQGEQFF. In DNA, the CDR3 is TGTGCCAGCAGCTTGAGCCCCGGGGGGCAGGGAGAGCAGTTCTTC.

The V and J genes are TRBV11-1 and TRBJ1-1; 9 bases are shared with TRBD1. CDR3 length: 15 residues. Germline V lookup: CDR1 SGHAT, CDR2 FQDESV (reference sequence). The J segment lost 5 bases and the V segment lost 4 bases, leaving 8 bases of the junction unmatched. CDR3: CASSSQTGGQTEAFF. The CDR3 DNA follows: TGTGCCAGCAGCTCTCAGACAGGGGGTCAGACTGAAGCTTTCTTT. Drawing the rest from reference TRBV11-1 and TRBJ1-1, the complete variable domain is EAEVAQSPRYKITEKSQAVAFWCDPISGHATLYWYRQILGQGPELLVQFQDESVVDDSQLPKDRFSAERLKGVDSTLKIQPAELGDSAMYLCASSSQTGGQTEAFFGQGTRLTVV.

This clonotype was observed many times. The rearrangement uses TRBV5-1 and TRBJ1-1; 7 positions match TRBD1. Germline CDR1 SGHRS, CDR2 YFSETQ. J gave up 3 bases and V 5 bases, and 7 bases lay outside the gene matches. The length of the CDR3 is 14 residues. CDR3 protein: CASSDRAKDTEAFF. The CDR3 DNA is TGCGCCAGCAGTGACAGGGCCAAGGACACTGAAGCTTTCTTT. The full variable domain, its missing parts supplied by reference TRBV5-1 and TRBJ1-1, is KAGVTQTPRYLIKTRGQQVTLSCSPISGHRSVSWYQQTPGQGLQFLFEYFSETQRNKGNFPGRFSGRQFSNSRSEMNVSTLELGDSALYLCASSDRAKDTEAFFGQGTRLTVV.

This sequence joins TRBV5-1 and TRBJ2-5; TRBD2 might be the D (6 bases). V lost 3 bases and J 1 base, leaving 16 bases between the germline ends. CDR1 is SGHRS, CDR2 YFSETQ, per germline. There are 16 residues in the CDR3. CDR3 residues: CASSSAVGGVQETQYF. Written as DNA, the CDR3 is TGCGCCAGCAGCTCCGCCGTCGGAGGGGTCCAAGAGACCCAGTACTTC.

This chain joins TRBV11-2 and TRBJ1-4; possibly TRBD1 for D (5 bases). This CDR3 is 15 amino acids long. The V gene's germline CDR1 is SGHAT and CDR2 FQNNGV. The V and J ends lost 2 bases and 3 bases respectively, with 10 bases between them. CDR3: CASSLQGWSNEKLFF. CDR3 DNA sequence: TGTGCCAGCAGCTTACAGGGATGGTCTAATGAAAAACTGTTTTTT. Supplemented by reference TRBV11-2 and TRBJ1-4, the full variable domain reads EAGVAQSPRYKIIEKRQSVAFWCNPISGHATLYWYQQILGQGPKLLIQFQNNGVVDDSQLPKDRFSAERLKGVDSTLKIQPAKLEDSAVYLCASSLQGWSNEKLFFGSGTQLSVL.

The sample holds many counts of this clonotype. V and J are TRBV7-6 and TRBJ2-1; D ambiguous. The germline V gene has CDR1 SGHVS and CDR2 FNYEAQ. The CDR3 is made up of 12 amino acids. V dropped 2 bases and J dropped 8 bases, with 7 bases sitting between them. The CDR3: CASSLSDDEQFF. The CDR3 DNA reads as TGTGCCAGCAGCTTAAGCGACGATGAGCAGTTCTTC.

This clonotype has just a few counts. The rearrangement links TRBV11-1 to TRBJ2-1; D gene ambiguous. The V end lost 5 bases, the J end lost 10 bases, and 12 bases lay between the germline ends. This CDR3 has 12 residues. Germline CDR1 reads SGHAT; CDR2 reads FQDESV (reference sequence). Here the CDR3 DNA reads TGTGCCAGCAGCCCGCCCTCCCGAGAGCAGTTCTTC. This codes for CASSPPSREQFF.

The rearrangement joins TRBV7-2 to TRBJ2-4, with 9 positions matching TRBD2. CDR1 and CDR2 from the germline V gene are SGHTA and FQGNSA. The trim removed 2 bases at V and 5 bases at J, leaving 4 bases unmatched. The CDR3 covers 15 residues. The CDR3 nucleotides read TGTGCCAGCAGCTTAAGCGGGGGGCCGCAAAACATTCAGTACTTC. Protein: CASSLSGGPQNIQYF.

This clonotype was seen repeatedly, ten times or more. No DNA is shown, since the ends of the CDR3 on it are uncertain; the CDR3 is the one TCRdb lists. The chain is built from TRBV20-1 and TRBJ1-4. 13 amino acids form the CDR3, both terminal residues included. The V gene's germline CDR1 is DFQATT and CDR2 SNEGSKA (reference sequence). CDR3 sequence: CSSSDLANEKLFF.

This clonotype was picked up a small number of times. The V and J genes are TRBV7-8 and TRBJ1-4; TRBD1 agrees at 7 bases. CDR1 and CDR2 (germline): SGHVS, FQNEAQ. With V trimmed by 6 bases and J by 10 bases, 11 bases remained unmatched. The length of the CDR3 is 14 residues. The CDR3 nucleotides read TGTGCCAGCAGTGTAGGGACAGCCGGCGGAAAACTGTTTTTT. This gives the protein CASSVGTAGGKLFF.

There are many counts of this clonotype. J is TRBJ1-1 and V is TRBV9, with unresolved D. The V gene lost 4 bases and the J gene lost 1 base, with 8 bases spanning the gap. The CDR3 totals 13 residues. In germline, CDR1 is SGDLS, CDR2 YYNGEE. CDR3 in DNA: TGTGCCAGCAGCCCCAGCAAGAACACTGAAGCTTTCTTT. Residues: CASSPSKNTEAFF.

This clonotype was observed at least ten times. This sequence joins TRBV7-6 and TRBJ2-1, with 9 bases that match TRBD2. This CDR3 contains 16 residues. From germline, CDR1 is SGHVS and CDR2 FNYEAQ. J was trimmed by 8 bases and V by 5 bases; bases with no gene match: 13. CDR3 amino acids: CASSQAETSGWDEQFF. The CDR3, as DNA: TGTGCCAGCAGCCAAGCTGAGACTAGCGGTTGGGATGAGCAGTTCTTC.